This TCR beta chain was sequenced for a study of T cells in tuberculosis. Assay: immunoSEQ multiplex PCR; the TCRdb copy retains only in-frame clones and omits some. The table lists more than 35,000 clones, 85% to 95% of them singletons. Trimming cost V 4 bases and J 14 bases; bases outside gene matches: 10. The CDR3 runs 13 residues. Germline CDR1 SGHDN, CDR2 FVKESK. V is TRBV14 and J is TRBJ1-2, with 10 bases identical to TRBD1. Input material: PBMCs. This clonotype was obtained from a donor aged 10 to 29 with latent tuberculosis or without tuberculosis infection. CDR3 coding DNA: TGTGCCAGCAGCCCCAACCGACAGGGGGCTTGTACCTTC. Amino acids: CASSPNRQGACTF. Full variable domain (outside the CDR3, taken from reference TRBV14 and TRBJ1-2): EAGVTQFPSHSVIEKGQTVTLRCDPISGHDNLYWYRRVMGKEIKFLLHFVKESKQDESGMPNNRFLAERTGGTYSTLKVQPAELEDSGVYFCASSPNRQGACTFGSGTRLTVV.